The entry that follows covers one T cell receptor beta chain sequence. The record originates from a study of shared T cell receptors in the human thymus. The CDR3 covers 15 residues. Germline CDR1 is SGHNT and CDR2 is YENEEA. Trimming removed 5 bases from V and 5 bases from J; junction bases left unmatched: 10. Assay: immunoSEQ multiplex PCR; the TCRdb copy retains only in-frame clones and omits some. The sample carries some 660,000 clones, more than 75% recorded once. These data were also reused for a study on human thymus T cells. According to that study: Corrective surgery for congenital heart defects was being performed on the healthy Finnish infants who served as donors. Corrective cardiac operations yielded the resected thymus tissue. Thymic and blood repertoires appeared to show biased V and J gene usage. There were highly overlapping thymic repertoires among unrelated individuals, as related research reported.

The sequencing sample was made of thymocytes. The sequence was obtained from a boy in the first two years of life with a congenital heart defect. The chain is built from TRBV11-3 and TRBJ2-5; TRBD2 aligns across 8 bases. CDR3 amino acids: CASSHRGGTGETQYF. CDR3 DNA sequence: TGTGCCAGCAGCCACCGCGGGGGGACCGGCGAGACCCAGTACTTC.